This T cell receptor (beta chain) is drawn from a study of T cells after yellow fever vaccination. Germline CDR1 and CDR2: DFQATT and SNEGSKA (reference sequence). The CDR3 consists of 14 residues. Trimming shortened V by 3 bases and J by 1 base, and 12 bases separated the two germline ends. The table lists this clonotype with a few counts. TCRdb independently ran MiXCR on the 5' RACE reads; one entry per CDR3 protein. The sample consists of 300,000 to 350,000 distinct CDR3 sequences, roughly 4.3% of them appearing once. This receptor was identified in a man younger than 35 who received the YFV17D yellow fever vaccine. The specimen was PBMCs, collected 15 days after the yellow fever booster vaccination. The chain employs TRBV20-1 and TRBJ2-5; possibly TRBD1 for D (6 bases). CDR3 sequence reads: CSASRGQFQETQYF. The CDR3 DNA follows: TGCAGTGCTAGCAGAGGACAGTTCCAAGAGACCCAGTACTTC.